The present entry profiles one TCR beta chain with its context. Its target is unknown. The length of the CDR3 is 15 residues. Trimming took 5 bases from V and 9 from J; bases not matched to a gene: 9. Looked up from germline, CDR1 is SGHVS and CDR2 is FNYEAQ. This record comes from a study of cytomegalovirus exposure and HLA in healthy donors. Study-wide results and caveats: As a later analysis showed, a missense DCLRE1C variant was linked to trimming of TCR beta V- and J-genes. A later examination showed that TCR association rates differed by HLA locus, with DRB1 most and HLA-C fewest.

Both 60 Vbeta primers and 13 Jbeta primers went into the PCR. Generated by immunoSEQ multiplex PCR, the TCRdb table keeps only in-frame clones and is missing some. Seen here are 75,000 to 80,000 clones, under 80% observed once, and the top ten hold roughly an eighth. Sequenced input: PBMCs. The genes are TRBV7-6 and TRBJ2-2; 10 bases align to TRBD2. This clonotype was obtained from a male donor in good health and CMV-seropositive. CDR3 coding DNA: TGTGCCAGCAGCCCTCAGAGCGGGGGGGTCCGGGAGCTGTTTTTT. As protein: CASSPQSGGVRELFF. Full variable domain (missing parts from reference TRBV7-6 and TRBJ2-2): GAGVSQSPRYKVTKRGQDVALRCDPISGHVSLYWYRQALGQGPEFLTYFNYEAQQDKSGLPNDRFSAERPEGSISTLTIQRTEQRDSAMYRCASSPQSGGVRELFFGEGSRLTVL.